The TCR beta chain under discussion was sequenced for a study of T cells in Graves' hyperthyroidism and ophthalmopathy. Findings and caveats of the study: Expanded thyroid clonotypes (above 0.001) were mostly also found in blood. The model's output predicted ophthalmopathy at a median of roughly 6.9 months prior to onset.

Trimming cost V 9 bases and J 2 bases, with 10 bases left between them. The CDR3 length is 13 residues. Germline V CDR1 and CDR2: ENHRY, SYGVKD. Graves' hyperthyroidism showing no ophthalmopathy progression within 18 months was considered stable. Uncontrolled infection, other autoimmune disease, pregnancy or lactation disqualified patients from enrolment. As to this clonotype: As yet, its antigen is unknown.

Authors of the study amplified TCR beta CDR3 regions from RNA transcripts. HTBI primers were used for first-round RT-PCR of the TCR CDR3. TCRdb used MiXCR to reprocess the multiplex PCR reads, holding one entry per CDR3 protein. The sample comprises hundreds of thousands of distinct CDR3 sequences, 35% to 45% of which are singletons, and about 8.9% rests with the top ten. The clonotype was recovered from a young man with Graves' hyperthyroidism. The material sequenced was blood. This rearrangement joins TRBV10-3 to TRBJ2-2, with D possibly TRBD1 on 6 matching bases. The CDR3 nucleotides read TGTGCCATTTGGGACATCAACACCGGGGAGCTGTTTTTT. As protein: CAIWDINTGELFF.